The source of this TCR beta chain is a study of blood T cell repertoires in COVID-19. The overall study: There were acute and convalescent COVID-19 samples, and they came from the United States, Italy and Spain. T cells, B-cell-depleted T cells, or PBMCs supplied cDNA or gDNA.

Clinical history as reported by participants underpinned cohort assignment. Authors' analysis steps: Estimation of nucleated cell counts was performed using reference gene primer amplification. Repertoires were generated with immunoSEQ multiplex PCR, while TCRdb's copy carries only in-frame clones and drops some. V and J calls and clone size are those listed in that table; D and trimming were worked out from the DNA. The top ten hold roughly 4% of the sample, which has about 230,000 clones, approximately 89% seen once. Sequencing was performed on PBMCs or T cells enriched from blood (not recorded which). The clonotype was recovered from a young woman with acute COVID-19.

CDR3: CAWRYGFAGLWNTGELFF. The CDR3 bases are TGTGCCTGGAGGTATGGGTTCGCGGGACTCTGGAACACCGGGGAGCTGTTTTTT. The V call is TRBV30, the J call TRBJ2-2; the D gene is possibly TRBD2 (6 bases). V dropped 3 bases and J dropped 1 base, with 21 bases sitting between them. The CDR3 covers 18 residues. Looked up from germline, CDR1 is GTSNPN and CDR2 is SVGIG (reference sequence).